This TCR beta chain was sequenced for a study of cytomegalovirus exposure and HLA in healthy donors (dated by TCRdb to between 2016 and 2019). In terms of the full investigation: An earlier analysis of 587 of the donors reported roughly 300 Gb of sequence data and 117 million unique TCR beta sequences from about 179 million T cells. An early release covering 500 to 750 HLA-typed donors comprised around 300 gigabases of sequencing data and around 80 million unique TCR sequences. Of the approximately 400 genotyped donors, 65% to 90% fell in the genetic ancestry cluster associated with self-reported Caucasian donors. The aim of the study was to test whether cataloging public T cell receptors could identify signatures of past pathogen exposure. The study profiled the T cell repertoires of fewer than 850 subjects by immunosequencing and related them to cytomegalovirus serostatus. A separate validation cohort of approximately 130 different subjects was used in addition to the 666-subject first cohort. High-throughput TCR immunosequencing, statistical association of individual TCRs with disease status, and machine learning were combined to predict cytomegalovirus infection status. A later analysis re-examined previously published TCR beta repertoires from 500 to 700 donors and added high-resolution HLA genotyping to investigate patterns of TCR occurrence. The later analysis used no new phenotypic data to find candidate immune exposures, relying instead on TCR beta sequences and their occurrence across donors. An earlier analysis of 587 of the donors applied high-throughput TCR beta sequencing to assess whether each TCR beta V gene segment acted as functional or pseudogenic. Donor age, sex, ethnicity and CMV serostatus were compiled together with the repertoire data. In a later genetic analysis, genome-wide SNP genotypes for about 60% of the 666 donors were used, and that subset was treated as a discovery cohort. All discovery cohort repertoires had been generated on a single sequencing platform. HLA typing included class I and class II loci at four-digit resolution. Typing coverage differed by locus: A, B, C, DRB1 and DQB1 were typed in roughly 629-630 donors, DQA1 in about 550, DPA1 in 600 to 610, and DPB1 in approximately 450. A handful of DR-DQ haplotypes were handled as single units for association and clustering because linkage in the cohort was strong. Among around 400 genotyped donors of the cohort, an average of around 250,000 unique TCR beta nucleotide sequences was sequenced per donor, of which about 18% were non-productive.

The cohort consisted of fewer than 700 healthy bone marrow donors. At the time of sampling, all cohort members were nominally healthy, though unrecorded immune exposures were likely present. The donor tested CMV seropositive, placing the donor among the 289 seropositive members of the cohort. Each donor provided a peripheral blood sample, and peripheral blood mononuclear cells were used for TCR beta sequencing. Genomic DNA was extracted from the blood cell samples with the Qiagen DNeasy Blood Extraction Kit. Receptors were amplified or captured by the immunoSEQ multiplex PCR assay. A mixture of 60 forward primers for TCR Vbeta segments and 13 reverse primers for TCR Jbeta segments was used in the multiplex PCR. The CDR3 region of rearranged TCR beta genes was amplified from genomic DNA by a multiplex PCR assay. The amplified TCR beta libraries were sequenced on the Illumina HiSeq System as 87-base-pair reads. The authors' pipeline ran thus. Across the 700 or so repertoires, a later analysis counted 60 million to 90 million unique TCR beta chains, roughly 11 million of which were shared by at least two donors. Raw reads were error-corrected and collapsed into unique sequences with a nearest-neighbor algorithm that merged closely related sequences to remove PCR and sequencing errors. To assign V, D and J gene segments, CDR3 sequences were aligned to IMGT reference sequences. For a sequence to be retained, a match of at least six nucleotides to both a V gene segment and a J gene segment was required. A rearrangement was called productive if the CDR3 had no stop codons and remained in frame with V and J, and every other rearrangement was called non-productive. Following IMGT convention, CDR3 was defined as the stretch from the second conserved V-encoded cysteine to the conserved J-encoded phenylalanine. In an earlier analysis of more than 550 of the donors, sequences lacking an unambiguous match to a single V gene segment were excluded. An earlier analysis of some 610 of the donors called V segments functional above 56.7% productive rearrangements and segregating when the between-donor standard deviation exceeded 5%. A statistical classification framework was built for diagnosing cytomegalovirus status from the catalog of TCR beta chain sequences. In a later analysis, TCR nucleotide sequences were compared against IMGT/GENE-DB human TR gene sequences so that V and J genes could be assigned. The TCRdist pipeline was used in a later analysis to assign CDR3 sequences and most-parsimonious VDJ recombination scenarios. A later analysis defined each TCR beta chain by its CDR3 amino acid sequence plus V-gene family, and excluded reads lacking a unique V-gene family. To address suspected cross-contamination and a sequencing artifact, a later analysis removed under 600 highly shared, low-generation-probability nucleotide sequences. In a later analysis, a clonal expansion index was calculated for each public chain from normalized within-repertoire ranks of inferred template counts. In a later analysis, generation probabilities were computed with a VDJ recombination model fitted to out-of-frame rearrangements, and the resulting probabilities were checked against IGoR. Hypergeometric tests were used in a later analysis to score TCR-TCR, TCR-HLA and TCR-CMV co-occurrence, with a repertoire-size bias correction applied to the TCR pairs. In a later analysis, false discovery rates were estimated by permuting HLA or CMV assignments 20 times. A later analysis grouped co-occurring TCRs with DBSCAN, adding TCRdist sequence similarity when clustering within HLA-allele-positive subsets. Repertoires with fewer than 30,000 or more than 120,000 public chains were left out of co-occurrence clustering, as were about 5 repertoires with anomalous nucleotide sharing. Here the immuneACCESS table is served through TCRdb, limited to in-frame sequences with V and J called. Missing clones are a known gap in these copies; in checked studies unresolved V genes cover under half, and the rest lacks a known reason. V, J and clone size are those of that table, while D and trimming were read from the DNA. The sample table contains about 150,000 clones; only one count was recorded for around 80% of them. The ten largest clones take up roughly 13% of the sample.

To note about this clone: The antigen this receptor binds is unknown. No much larger clone exists at a distance of one base, and base qualities are not known.

Broader findings and caveats from the paper: A cluster of highly shared sequence variants was judged likely to represent a technical artifact of the sequencing pipeline. In both the original and validation cohorts, the classifier was reported to diagnose cytomegalovirus status with high specificity and sensitivity. Across donors, most TCR sequences were observed very rarely, whereas some public TCRs were present in many individuals. In a later analysis, HLA-associated TCR beta chains were found to be more clonally expanded and to have lower generation probabilities than equally common non-associated chains. This cohort had only TCR beta chains sequenced, and the lack of alpha or paired-chain data limited which features could be detected. About 15 rarely observed V segments, including chromosome 9 orphons, were excluded from the earlier analysis of about 610 of the donors because counts were too low. An earlier analysis of around 540 of the donors showed that most TCR beta V segments appeared in productive rearrangements either about 87% or about 30% of the time, which broadly matched IMGT annotations. In a later genetic analysis, fewer N-insertions in productive TCRs were reported among donors in an Asian-associated ancestry cluster than the 666-donor mean. According to a later analysis, parvovirus B19, influenza, CMV and Epstein-Barr virus appeared linked to several top co-occurrence clusters. Assigning TCR associations to individual alleles was difficult when HLA alleles, especially DR and DQ, strongly co-occurred. Because some donors lacked HLA typing at each locus, the association tests relied only on the typed subset. Some IMGT-functional V segments, including TRBV6-2 and TRBV6-3, could not be distinguished by the 87-base-pair reads and were therefore excluded. Immune exposure information for the cohort was limited to CMV serostatus. The study gave a list of 150 to 200 TCR beta chains associated with cytomegalovirus. An association between a missense DCLRE1C variant and V-gene and J-gene trimming of TCR beta chains was found in a later genetic analysis and replicated in an independent cohort. Specific HLA alleles were associated with 16,951 TCR beta sequences at a false discovery rate of 0.05 in a later analysis. A few of the identified cytomegalovirus-associated TCR beta chains were confirmed in vitro to be specific for cytomegalovirus antigens. A further reported finding was that TCR beta sequences accurately predicted the HLA-A and HLA-B alleles for most subjects in the first cohort. In a later analysis, most CMV-associated TCR beta chains were found to appear HLA-restricted, with HLA associations seemingly driven largely by CMV exposure. A later analysis found that TCR association rates varied across HLA loci, with DRB1 alleles showing the most associated TCRs and HLA-C alleles the fewest. Roughly uniform sequencing depth across donors was assumed in presence/absence analyses, although this assumption may not hold. The authors suggested that the approach could potentially be extended to other disease states and immunological phenotypes. Correlated functional status among segregating V segments might reflect linkage disequilibrium, but an unknown experimental factor could not be ruled out.

The germline V gene specifies SGHTA as CDR1 and FQGNSA as CDR2. Trimming accounts for 3 bases at V and 7 bases at J, while the number of junction bases matched to no gene is 8. The CDR3 has 16 amino acids, counting the end cysteine and phenylalanine. Of the read, only the CDR3 DNA is kept; its 48 bases are in frame from base 1. The material sequenced was PBMCs. The sequence was collected from a man aged 25-40 years in good health and CMV-seropositive. The sequence links TRBV7-2 to TRBJ2-7; TRBD2 lines up with 14 middle nucleotides. The DNA is as follows: TGTGCCAGCAGCTTGGGGGGACTAGCGGGAGCGTGGGAGCAGTACTTC. Translated, it gives CASSLGGLAGAWEQYF. Outside the CDR3, residues come from the reference TRBV7-2 and TRBJ2-7 proteins, so the full variable domain is: GAGVSQSPSNKVTEKGKDVELRCDPISGHTALYWYRQSLGQGLEFLIYFQGNSAPDKSGLPSDRFSAERTGGSVSTLTIQRTQQEDSAVYLCASSLGGLAGAWEQYFGPGTRLTVT.